This TCR beta chain was sequenced in a study of beta chain features in type 1 diabetes. The wider study: Across every sample, 107,917,701 sorted cells were examined in total.

V shed 2 bases and J 8 bases; nucleotides not matched to a gene: 7. The CDR3 has 15 amino acids. Germline lookup yields CDR1 SGHRS and CDR2 YFSETQ. Study observations and caveats: Type 1 diabetes patients had fewer VDJ junction insertions and more deletions.

Since all of the isolated RNA was reverse transcribed, expressed TCRB transcripts were what got sequenced. The repertoire was sequenced with immunoSEQ multiplex PCR; TCRdb's copy has only in-frame clones and lacks some. Seen here are a few hundred thousand clones, approximately 15% observed once, and the top ten hold roughly 0.035%. One heparinised blood draw, averaging around 0.12 L, came from each donor. This clone was picked up a small number of times. Its antigen is not known. The chain joins TRBV5-1 to TRBJ2-1, with 10 positions matching TRBD2. The sample consisted of naive CD4+ T cells from blood. The receptor was isolated from a young man in good health. As DNA, the CDR3 is TGCGCCAGCAGCTTCGGACTAGCGGTCAATGATGAGCAGTTCTTC. Protein sequence: CASSFGLAVNDEQFF. Looking up the rest from reference TRBV5-1 and TRBJ2-1 gives the full variable domain: KAGVTQTPRYLIKTRGQQVTLSCSPISGHRSVSWYQQTPGQGLQFLFEYFSETQRNKGNFPGRFSGRQFSNSRSEMNVSTLELGDSALYLCASSFGLAVNDEQFFGPGTRLTVL.